This entry features one T cell receptor (beta chain) sequence. Some clones are missing from TCRdb's copy, which holds only in-frame ones; the method was immunoSEQ multiplex PCR. The profile shows around 2.3 million clones, almost 96% of them singletons. These data come from a study of shared clonotypes between healthy human individuals. Across the study: Donors consisted of two women and three men between 18 and 49.

The V and J ends lost 6 bases and 1 base, in that order; junction bases with no gene match: 8. Germline V gene data show CDR1 as MNHEY and CDR2 as SVGAGI. This CDR3 is built from 15 residues. The rearrangement links TRBV6-5 to TRBJ1-1, with 7 nucleotides matching TRBD1. The source is a man aged 18 to 30 in good health. The sequenced sample was naive CD4+ T cells sorted from blood. Specified subset: CD45RA+ positively selected. The CDR3 sequence is CASSRQGGGNTEAFF. Here the CDR3 DNA reads TGTGCCAGCAGCCGACAGGGAGGGGGGAACACTGAAGCTTTCTTT.